A selection of T cell receptor beta chains follows, all from one sample in a study of CD8+ T cells in alopecia areata. The protocol was immunoSEQ multiplex PCR, while the TCRdb copy is restricted to in-frame clones and leaves out a portion. Seen here are 90,000 to 120,000 clones, about 83% observed once, and the top ten hold over 20%. This sample comprised CD8+ T cells sorted from blood, obtained at week 24, from a patient treated with tofacitinib. Every receptor here comes from a human donor with alopecia areata. Both conserved end residues are part of each CDR3. The order of the fields is V gene, J gene, D gene, clone size, CDR3 DNA, CDR3 protein. D genes are given only for firm matches. Size is omitted from some rows. Given values are once, few, many or a class for expanded clones.

V: TRBV5-4; J: TRBJ2-5; D: TRBD1; size: NA; DNA: TGTGCCAGCAGCTTGGGGCAGGGGGAAGAGACCCAGTACTTC; CDR3: CASSLGQGEETQYF
V: TRBV19; J: TRBJ2-3; D: NA; size: few; DNA: TGTGCCAGTAGTCCTGGTGAGCCAGCAGATACGCAGTATTTT; CDR3: CASSPGEPADTQYF
V: TRBV7-6; J: TRBJ2-6; D: NA; size: NA; DNA: TGTGCCAGCGATTCGGGCTCTGGGGCCAACGTCCTGACTTTC; CDR3: CASDSGSGANVLTF
V: TRBV9; J: TRBJ1-2; D: NA; size: NA; DNA: TGTGCCAGCAGCGTAGGTGGAGGGACGGATGGCTACACCTTC; CDR3: CASSVGGGTDGYTF
V: TRBV6-1; J: TRBJ2-1; D: NA; size: NA; DNA: TGTGCCAGCAGTGATATCTACAATGAGCAGTTCTTC; CDR3: CASSDIYNEQFF
V: TRBV4-3; J: TRBJ2-7; D: NA; size: NA; DNA: TGCGCCAGCAGCCAAGAAGACAGAGCAGCCTACGAGCAGTACTTC; CDR3: CASSQEDRAAYEQYF
V: TRBV21-1; J: TRBJ2-7; D: NA; size: once; DNA: TGTGCCAGCAGCAAAAGGCGGGGAGAAAACTCCTACGAGCAGTACTTC; CDR3: CASSKRRGENSYEQYF
V: TRBV4-1; J: TRBJ2-5; D: NA; size: NA; DNA: TGCGCCAGCAGCCAAGACTTGGAGACCCAGTACTTC; CDR3: CASSQDLETQYF
V: TRBV5-4; J: TRBJ1-4; D: NA; size: NA; DNA: TGTGCCAGCAGCTTAAACAGCGCAGAAAAACTGTTTTTT; CDR3: CASSLNSAEKLFF
V: TRBV2; J: TRBJ2-2; D: TRBD2; size: NA; DNA: TGTGCCAGTCCGGGACTAGAGGACGGGGAGCTGTTTTTT; CDR3: CASPGLEDGELFF
V: TRBV15; J: TRBJ2-7; D: NA; size: NA; DNA: TGTGCCACCAGCAGAGTTCCGGGACTCCCCGGCGAGCAGTACTTC; CDR3: CATSRVPGLPGEQYF
V: TRBV7-9; J: TRBJ2-4; D: TRBD2; size: NA; DNA: TGTGCCAGCAGCAGGGAAGCGGGGCCCAAAAACATTCAGTACTTC; CDR3: CASSREAGPKNIQYF
V: TRBV7-9; J: TRBJ1-5; D: NA; size: NA; DNA: TGTGCCAGCAGTTTGGAAGGGGCAACTCAGCCCCAGCATTTT; CDR3: CASSLEGATQPQHF
V: TRBV4-1; J: TRBJ2-5; D: NA; size: NA; DNA: TGCGCCAGCAGCCAAGAAGGGGACCTCTCCGAGACCCAGTACTTC; CDR3: CASSQEGDLSETQYF
V: TRBV6-5; J: TRBJ2-7; D: NA; size: NA; DNA: TGTGCCAGCAGTTACTCGGACAGCTACGAGCAGTACTTC; CDR3: CASSYSDSYEQYF
V: TRBV6-6; J: TRBJ2-5; D: TRBD1; size: NA; DNA: TGTGCCAGCAGTTTCCGGACAGGGTTAAGGATGACCCAGTACTTC; CDR3: CASSFRTGLRMTQYF
V: TRBV18; J: TRBJ1-1; D: TRBD1; size: NA; DNA: TGTGCCAGCTCACTAGCCGGGACAGGATATGAAGCTTTCTTT; CDR3: CASSLAGTGYEAFF